The 9 T cell receptor beta chains presented below share a single source sample, sequenced in a study of blood T cell repertoires in COVID-19. Generated by immunoSEQ multiplex PCR, the TCRdb table keeps only in-frame clones and is missing some. Seen here are over 200,000 clones, just over 85% observed once, and the top ten hold about 9.9%. Input material: peripheral blood. These TCRs come from a man aged 45 to 65 with COVID-19, enrolled during active disease.

The chain joins TRBV12-3 or TRBV12-4 to TRBJ2-5; D gene ambiguous. V was trimmed by 3 bases and J by 1 base, leaving 6 bases between them. There are 13 residues in the CDR3. CDR3 DNA sequence: TGTGCCAGCAGTTTCGGCGGCCAAGAGACCCAGTACTTC. Translating gives CASSFGGQETQYF.

The chain employs TRBV19 and TRBJ2-2; the D gene is possibly TRBD1 (5 bases). The ends were cut back, 4 bases at V and 0 bases at J, with 15 bases in the middle. The germline gives CDR1 LNHDA, CDR2 SQIVND (reference sequence). The CDR3 loop spans 17 amino acids. CDR3 loop: CASSTSPGAANTGELFF. The CDR3, as DNA: TGTGCCAGTAGTACCTCCCCTGGGGCGGCGAACACCGGGGAGCTGTTTTTT.

The rearrangement links TRBV18 to TRBJ2-7; TRBD1 is a possible D gene (6 bases). Per germline, CDR1 KGHSH and CDR2 LQKENI. The CDR3 has 12 residues. V was pared by 5 bases and J by 6 bases, with 11 bases between. CDR3 coding DNA: TGTGCCAGCTCAACAGGGACCGGCGAGCAGTACTTC. This codes for CASSTGTGEQYF.

The chain uses TRBV5-1 and TRBJ2-3; 8 bases are a match to TRBD2. Germline CDR1 and CDR2: SGHRS and YFSETQ. The CDR3 is made up of 14 amino acids. The V segment lost 5 bases and the J segment 6 bases; nucleotides outside the gene matches: 8. The CDR3 region is CASRPGGPRDTQYF. The CDR3 DNA reads TGCGCCAGCAGGCCGGGAGGGCCGAGGGATACGCAGTATTTT.

The V and J genes are TRBV18 and TRBJ1-4; 7 nucleotides align to TRBD1. J gave up 0 bases and V 2 bases, and 6 bases lay outside the gene matches. From germline, CDR1 is KGHSH and CDR2 LQKENI. The CDR3 extends over 17 amino acids. CDR3 in amino acids: CASSPAGQRTTNEKLFF. The CDR3 DNA follows: TGTGCCAGCTCACCAGCGGGACAGAGAACAACTAATGAAAAACTGTTTTTT.

On this clone: This CDR3 is also generated by other DNA sequences in the sample. The rearrangement links TRBV6-2 or TRBV6-3 to TRBJ2-5; 8 positions agree with TRBD2. Germline lookup yields CDR1 MNHEY and CDR2 SVGEGT. CDR3 length equals 15 residues. V shed 3 bases and J 1 base; nucleotides not matched to a gene: 4. The CDR3 spells CASSYGGGIQETQYF. In DNA form, the CDR3 reads TGTGCCAGCAGTTATGGCGGGGGGATCCAAGAGACCCAGTACTTC.

This rearrangement joins TRBV6-5 to TRBJ1-2; D is perhaps TRBD1 (5 bases). This CDR3 is 16 amino acids long. The V gene's germline CDR1 is MNHEY and CDR2 SVGAGI. Trimming removed 3 bases from V and 5 bases from J, with 19 bases in between. CDR3: CASSYSSRGPRYGYTF. DNA for the CDR3: TGTGCCAGCAGTTATTCTTCGCGGGGCCCTAGGTATGGCTACACCTTC.

This sequence joins TRBV6-5 and TRBJ1-2; TRBD1 matches at 8 bases. Germline V lookup: CDR1 MNHEY, CDR2 SVGAGI. The CDR3 is 14 residues long. V gave up 0 bases and J gave up 7 bases; unmatched junction bases: 4. This CDR3 is CASSYSGTGLGYTF. The CDR3 coding sequence is TGTGCCAGCAGTTACTCCGGGACAGGACTTGGCTACACCTTC.

This clone was counted between two and nine times. The CDR3 coding sequence is TGTGCCAGCAGTATCCCCCTGTACAACGAGCAGTACTTC. This encodes CASSIPLYNEQYF. This sequence joins TRBV28 and TRBJ2-7; no firm D call. The germline CDR1 and CDR2 sequences are MDHEN and SYDVKM. Trimming took off 5 bases at V and 5 bases at J, with 13 bases between the two ends. This CDR3 has 13 amino acids.